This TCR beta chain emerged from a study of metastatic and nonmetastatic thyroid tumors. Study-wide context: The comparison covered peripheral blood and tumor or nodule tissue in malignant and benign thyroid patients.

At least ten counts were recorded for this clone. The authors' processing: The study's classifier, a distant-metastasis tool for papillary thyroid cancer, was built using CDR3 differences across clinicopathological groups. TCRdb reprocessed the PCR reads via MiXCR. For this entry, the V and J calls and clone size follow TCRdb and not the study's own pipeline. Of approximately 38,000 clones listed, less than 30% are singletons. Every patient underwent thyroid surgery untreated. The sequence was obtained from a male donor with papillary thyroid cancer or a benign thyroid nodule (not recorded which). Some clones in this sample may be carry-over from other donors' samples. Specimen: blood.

The DNA for the CDR3 is TGTGCCACCTCAGCCCCCGGGACTAGCGGGAGAGTAACCTACAATGAGCAGTTCTTC. The encoded protein is CATSAPGTSGRVTYNEQFF. The V call is TRBV24-1, the J call TRBJ2-1; 14 bases line up with TRBD2. Germline-derived CDR1 and CDR2 are KGHDR and SFDVKD. The CDR3 consists of 19 residues. With V trimmed by 9 bases and J by 2 bases, 14 bases remained unmatched.